The sequence of this TCR beta chain was determined in a study of blood T cell repertoires in COVID-19. About the research overall: The samples span acute and convalescent COVID-19 from the United States, Italy and Spain.

For recovered donors of Cohort 3, there were two negative PCRs, clearance, or symptom resolution. Germline V lookup: CDR1 SGHDT, CDR2 YYEEEE. The germline V and J ends were trimmed by 4 bases and 6 bases, with 12 bases remaining between them. The CDR3 is 13 residues long. The authors' processing: Estimation of nucleated cell counts relied on the amplification of reference gene primers. Repertoires were generated with immunoSEQ multiplex PCR, while TCRdb's copy carries only in-frame clones and drops some. The DNA gave D and trimming, while V, J and clone size come from that table. The repertoire holds roughly 270,000 clones, with 85% as singletons.

The sequencing input was PBMCs or T cells enriched from blood (not recorded which). The receptor was derived from a woman in her forties or fifties who had recovered from COVID-19. The chain links TRBV5-6 to TRBJ2-3; D might be TRBD1 (6 bases). The CDR3 nucleotides are TGTGCCAGCAGCCCGGACAGACAGGATACGCAGTATTTT. Its translation is CASSPDRQDTQYF. Supplemented by reference TRBV5-6 and TRBJ2-3, the full variable domain reads DAGVTQSPTHLIKTRGQQVTLRCSPKSGHDTVSWYQQALGQGPQFIFQYYEEEERQRGNFPDRFSGHQFPNYSSELNVNALLLGDSALYLCASSPDRQDTQYFGPGTRLTVL.